These 5 T cell receptor beta chains share one sample of origin, sequenced in a study of cytomegalovirus exposure and HLA in healthy donors. PCR amplification relied on 60 Vbeta primers (plus 13 Jbeta primers). Using immunoSEQ multiplex PCR, the repertoire was profiled, and TCRdb retains in-frame clones only, with some absent. The sample contains some 170,000 clones, 77% of which appear only once. The sequenced sample consisted of PBMCs. Source of these receptors: a woman aged 60-75 years in good health and CMV-seropositive.

This clone appeared a few times. The chain is built from TRBV27 and TRBJ2-6; 10 nucleotides align to TRBD1. The CDR3 runs 18 residues. V was pared by 4 bases and J by 0 bases, with 6 bases of the junction left unmatched. The germline CDR1 and CDR2 sequences are MNHEY and SMNVEV (reference sequence). The chain's CDR3 is CASSSDRGTSSGANVLTF. CDR3 coding DNA: TGTGCCAGCAGTTCGGACAGGGGGACCAGCTCTGGGGCCAACGTCCTGACTTTC. Full variable domain (missing parts from reference TRBV27 and TRBJ2-6): EAQVTQNPRYLITVTGKKLTVTCSQNMNHEYMSWYRQDPGLGLRQIYYSMNVEVTDKGDVPEGYKVSRKEKRNFPLILESPSPNQTSLYFCASSSDRGTSSGANVLTFGAGSRLTVL.

V usage is TRBV7-8 and J usage is TRBJ1-5; D may be TRBD1 (5 bases). V dropped 3 bases and J dropped 3 bases, with 9 bases sitting between them. The germline CDR1 and CDR2 sequences are SGHVS and FQNEAQ. The CDR3 runs to 14 residues. Here the CDR3 reads CASSLEGNNQPQHF. The CDR3, as DNA: TGTGCCAGCAGCTTGGAGGGGAACAATCAGCCCCAGCATTTT. The complete variable domain, with remaining parts taken from reference TRBV7-8 and TRBJ1-5, reads GAGVSQSPRYKVAKRGQDVALRCDPISGHVSLFWYQQALGQGPEFLTYFQNEAQLDKSGLPSDRFFAERPEGSVSTLKIQRTQQEDSAVYLCASSLEGNNQPQHFGDGTRLSIL.

The genes are TRBV6-1 and TRBJ1-5; the D is unclear. V was shortened by 5 bases and J by 6 bases, with 17 bases between the two germline ends. CDR3 length equals 15 residues. Per the germline V gene, CDR1 is MNHNS and CDR2 is SASEGT. CDR3 nucleotide sequence: TGTGCCAGCAGTCCCCAAGGCGGTCTGAGTCAGCCCCAGCATTTT. Translating gives CASSPQGGLSQPQHF.

This clone was counted only a few times. The rearrangement uses TRBV28 and TRBJ1-5; D is uncertain. The V gene lost 5 bases and the J gene lost 2 bases, with 13 bases spanning the gap. Germline assignment: CDR1 MDHEN and CDR2 SYDVKM. The CDR3 totals 15 residues. DNA for the CDR3: TGTGCCAGCAGTCCCCCCCCGAGAGGCAATCAGCCCCAGCATTTT. This encodes CASSPPPRGNQPQHF.

In this sample, this clone turned up once. This chain uses TRBV18 with TRBJ1-2; no definite D call. The length of the CDR3 is 14 residues. CDR1 and CDR2 (germline): KGHSH, LQKENI. V was cut by 3 bases and J by 4 bases, with 12 bases left in between. This CDR3 is CASSPRQTSYGYTF. The CDR3 nucleotides read TGTGCCAGCTCACCGCGGCAGACTTCCTATGGCTACACCTTC. Full variable domain (rest looked up from reference TRBV18 and TRBJ1-2): NAGVMQNPRHLVRRRGQEARLRCSPMKGHSHVYWYRQLPEEGLKFMVYLQKENIIDESGMPKERFSAEFPKEGPSILRIQQVVRGDSAAYFCASSPRQTSYGYTFGSGTRLTVV.